These 29 T cell receptor beta chains were sequenced from one sample in a study of blood T cell repertoires in COVID-19. Clones were read by immunoSEQ multiplex PCR, and TCRdb kept only the in-frame ones, dropping some. This sample has under 75,000 clones, with roughly 83% found just once. The sample taken for sequencing was peripheral blood. These receptors were obtained from a man aged 60 to 75 with COVID-19, enrolled during active disease.

The V gene is TRBV19, the J gene TRBJ2-1; 8 positions agree with TRBD2. Trimming at V came to 6 bases and at J to 6 bases, leaving 7 bases not matched to a gene. From germline, CDR1 is LNHDA and CDR2 SQIVND (reference sequence). The CDR3 totals 14 residues. CDR3 bases: TGTGCCAGTAGGGAACTAGCGGATGCCAATGAGCAGTTCTTC. The encoded protein is CASRELADANEQFF.

The chain employs TRBV6-6 and TRBJ2-7, with a possible D match to TRBD1 (5 bases). CDR3 length: 13 residues. Germline lookup yields CDR1 MNHNY and CDR2 SVGAGI (reference sequence). V lost 5 bases, J lost 4 bases, and 12 bases lay in between. In DNA, the CDR3 is TGTGCCAGCAGTCGTCTGGACACTTACGAGCAGTACTTC. Its translation: CASSRLDTYEQYF.

V gene TRBV6-2 or TRBV6-3 combines with J gene TRBJ1-2, with 8 positions matching TRBD1. V shed 6 bases, J shed 1 base, and the junction held 4 bases outside the gene matches. CDR1 MNHEY and CDR2 SVGEGT come from the germline V gene. This CDR3 has 14 amino acids. CDR3 in DNA: TGTGCCAGCAGCCGGACAGGGAATAACTATGGCTACACCTTC. Protein: CASSRTGNNYGYTF.

About this clone: A junction end diverges from the germline sequence, so it may reflect a read error. The chain carries TRBV2 and TRBJ1-4; 7 nucleotides line up with TRBD1. This CDR3 has 15 amino acids. The germline CDR1 and CDR2 sequences are SNHLY and FYNNEI. Here the CDR3 reads CASSKAGGANEKLFF. Here the CDR3 DNA reads TGTGCCAGCAGTAAAGCAGGGGGGGCTAATGAAAAACTGTTTTTT.

The chain employs TRBV7-9 and TRBJ1-4; D may be TRBD1 (6 bases). In germline, CDR1 is SEHNR, CDR2 FQNEAQ (reference sequence). This CDR3 spans 16 amino acids. The V end lost 0 bases, the J end lost 8 bases, and 16 bases lay between the germline ends. The CDR3 loop reads CASSLAVRGASEKLFF. In nucleotides, the CDR3 is TGTGCCAGCAGCTTAGCGGTTCGGGGGGCGAGCGAAAAACTGTTTTTT.

This sequence joins TRBV11-1 and TRBJ1-1, with D possibly TRBD1 on 5 matching bases. Germline V gene sequence: CDR1 SGHAT, CDR2 FQDESV (reference sequence). The CDR3 consists of 13 residues. Trimming removed 3 bases from V and 3 bases from J, with 8 bases in between. For the CDR3, the DNA is TGTGCCAGCAGCTTTGGCAGGGACACTGAAGCTTTCTTT. Its translation: CASSFGRDTEAFF.

DNA of the CDR3: TGTGCCAGCAGCTTGCTGGGAGGTTCGAACACCGGGGAGCTGTTTTTT. Its protein product is CASSLLGGSNTGELFF. The V call is TRBV5-4, the J call TRBJ2-2; D may be TRBD2 (6 bases). The V end lost 1 base, the J end lost 0 bases, and 10 bases lay between the germline ends. The germline CDR1 and CDR2 sequences are SGHNT and YYREEE (reference sequence). This CDR3 is built from 16 residues.

The J gene is TRBJ1-4, the V gene TRBV9, with D possibly being TRBD1 (5 bases). The CDR3 length is 16 residues. V lost 6 bases and J 4 bases, leaving 19 bases between the germline ends. Germline CDR1 SGDLS, CDR2 YYNGEE. CDR3: CASTPGVDIYNEKLFF. CDR3 bases: TGTGCCAGCACCCCCGGAGTGGACATATATAATGAAAAACTGTTTTTT. Using reference TRBV9 and TRBJ1-4 for the parts outside the CDR3, the full variable domain is DSGVTQTPKHLITATGQRVTLRCSPRSGDLSVYWYQQSLDQGLQFLIQYYNGEERAKGNILERFSAQQFPDLHSELNLSSLELGDSALYFCASTPGVDIYNEKLFFGSGTQLSVL.

The chain couples TRBV5-1 to TRBJ2-6, with 8 bases matching TRBD2. This CDR3 spans 17 amino acids. Germline assignment: CDR1 SGHRS and CDR2 YFSETQ. V trimming: 3 bases; J trimming: 3 bases; junction bases outside the gene matches: 8. CDR3 sequence: CASSSAAGVGGANVLTF. CDR3 nucleotide sequence: TGCGCCAGCAGCTCGGCAGCGGGAGTCGGTGGGGCCAACGTCCTGACTTTC.

This clone appeared a single time. The J gene is TRBJ2-7, the V gene TRBV30; D is uncertain. V was shortened by 4 bases and J by 7 bases, with 11 bases between the two germline ends. This CDR3 comprises 11 residues. Per the germline V gene, CDR1 is GTSNPN and CDR2 is SVGIG (reference sequence). CDR3 DNA: TGTGCCTGGACTTTTGCGGAGGAGCAGTACTTC. Amino acids: CAWTFAEEQYF.

This chain links TRBV2 with TRBJ1-5; a possible D gene is TRBD1 (6 bases). The V end was cut by 10 bases, the J end by 3 bases, with 13 bases between. The CDR3 has 13 residues. Per the germline V gene, CDR1 is SNHLY and CDR2 is FYNNEI. The CDR3 DNA reads TGTGCCACTCAACAGGGAATCAATCAGCCCCAGCATTTT. Translated: CATQQGINQPQHF.

The J gene is TRBJ2-1, the V gene TRBV10-2, with a tentative D call TRBD2 (5 bases). The CDR3 is 16 amino acids. Trimming shortened V by 6 bases and J by 5 bases, and 20 bases separated the two germline ends. The germline gives CDR1 WSHSY, CDR2 SAAADI. The CDR3 reads CASRRVSSGSHNEQFF. The CDR3 DNA sequence: TGCGCCAGCAGGCGGGTAAGCAGCGGCTCTCACAATGAGCAGTTCTTC.

The CDR3 coding sequence is TGTGCCAGCAGCAAATGCGAGCGGGGGGGCAACACAGATACGCAGTATTTT. Translation: CASSKCERGGNTDTQYF. V and J are TRBV21-1 and TRBJ2-3; the table calls TRBD2, which could not be checked here. TRBV21-1 is listed as a pseudogene. This CDR3 region has 17 residues.

This chain uses TRBV11-3 with TRBJ1-2; D is uncertain. Trimming took off 5 bases at V and 2 bases at J, with 18 bases between the two ends. Germline-derived CDR1 and CDR2 are SGHNT and YENEEA. CDR3 length equals 16 residues. This CDR3 reads CASSRLTNQANYGYTF. Here the CDR3 DNA reads TGTGCCAGCAGCCGATTAACCAACCAGGCGAACTATGGCTACACCTTC.

The genes are TRBV7-9 and TRBJ2-7; a possible D gene is TRBD2 (6 bases). Germline loops: CDR1 SEHNR, CDR2 FQNEAQ (reference sequence). V was clipped by 5 bases and J by 3 bases, with 11 bases between them. The CDR3 sequence is 13 residues long. The CDR3 DNA reads TGTGCCAGCAGCCGCGGGACTTACTACGAGCAGTACTTC. Translation: CASSRGTYYEQYF. Supplemented by reference TRBV7-9 and TRBJ2-7, the full variable domain reads DTGVSQNPRHKITKRGQNVTFRCDPISEHNRLYWYRQTLGQGPEFLTYFQNEAQLEKSRLLSDRFSAERPKGSFSTLEIQRTEQGDSAMYLCASSRGTYYEQYFGPGTRLTVT.

The chain carries TRBV5-6 and TRBJ1-1; 7 positions agree with TRBD1. Germline trimming cut 3 bases from V and 2 bases from J; bases unmatched to any gene: 10. There are 16 residues in the CDR3. Per the germline V gene, CDR1 is SGHDT and CDR2 is YYEEEE. Here the CDR3 reads CASSYKDRDINTEAFF. In DNA form, the CDR3 reads TGTGCCAGCAGCTATAAAGACAGGGATATCAACACTGAAGCTTTCTTT.

J is TRBJ1-4 and V is TRBV9, with 9 bases aligning to TRBD1. Germline CDR1 is SGDLS and CDR2 is YYNGEE. The CDR3 length is 15 residues. V shed 4 bases, J shed 11 bases, and the junction held 12 bases outside the gene matches. In nucleotides, the CDR3 is TGTGCCAGCAGCCCCTTGGGACAGGGCCTTAGGAAACTGTTTTTT. Its protein is CASSPLGQGLRKLFF.

This sequence joins TRBV30 and TRBJ1-5; 9 bases map to TRBD1. V was clipped by 3 bases and J by 8 bases; unmatched bases: 5. This CDR3 region has 13 residues. Germline V gene data show CDR1 as GTSNPN and CDR2 as SVGIG (reference sequence). The CDR3 reads CAWSRQGGEPQHF. The CDR3 DNA sequence: TGTGCCTGGAGCCGACAGGGGGGGGAGCCCCAGCATTTT.

This clone has a handful of counts. V is TRBV7-9 and J is TRBJ2-2; TRBD2 aligns across 10 bases. The length of the CDR3 is 16 residues. The J segment lost 5 bases and the V segment lost 3 bases, leaving 6 bases of the junction unmatched. CDR1 is SEHNR, CDR2 FQNEAQ, per germline (reference sequence). The CDR3 coding sequence is TGTGCCAGCAGCTTGATGAGGACTAGCGGTACCGGGGAGCTGTTTTTT. It is translated as CASSLMRTSGTGELFF. Using reference TRBV7-9 and TRBJ2-2 for the parts outside the CDR3, the full variable domain is DTGVSQNPRHKITKRGQNVTFRCDPISEHNRLYWYRQTLGQGPEFLTYFQNEAQLEKSRLLSDRFSAERPKGSFSTLEIQRTEQGDSAMYLCASSLMRTSGTGELFFGEGSRLTVL.

This sequence joins TRBV9 and TRBJ2-1; D not resolved. CDR3 length: 14 amino acids. Germline V gene lookup returns CDR1 SGDLS and CDR2 YYNGEE. The germline V and J ends were trimmed by 6 bases and 0 bases, with 10 bases remaining between them. The CDR3 DNA reads as TGTGCCAGCAACCCAGAAAGCTCCTACAATGAGCAGTTCTTC. This codes for CASNPESSYNEQFF.

V usage is TRBV3-1 (or the pseudogene TRBV3-2) and J usage is TRBJ2-7, with TRBD2 as a possible D gene (5 bases). The CDR3 is 12 residues long. Germline values: CDR1 LGHDT, CDR2 YNNKEL (reference sequence). Trimming removed 4 bases at V and 7 bases at J, with 11 bases between. CDR3 coding DNA: TGTGCCAGCAGCCCCCTAGCTGGTGAGCAGTACTTC. Amino acids: CASSPLAGEQYF.

This clone was observed a handful of times. The chain links TRBV7-2 to TRBJ1-2; 10 positions agree with TRBD1. CDR1 and CDR2 from the germline V gene are SGHTA and FQGNSA. The V and J ends lost 4 bases and 4 bases, in that order; junction bases with no gene match: 6. The length of the CDR3 is 15 residues. For the CDR3, the DNA is TGTGCCAGCAGCTCAAGGGACAGGGGAACCTATGGCTACACCTTC. Translating it yields CASSSRDRGTYGYTF. The full variable domain, in which reference TRBV7-2 and TRBJ1-2 provide the parts outside the CDR3, is GAGVSQSPSNKVTEKGKDVELRCDPISGHTALYWYRQSLGQGLEFLIYFQGNSAPDKSGLPSDRFSAERTGGSVSTLTIQRTQQEDSAVYLCASSSRDRGTYGYTFGSGTRLTVV.

This clone was detected a few times. CDR3 amino acids: CASSWNRGDTEAFF. DNA for the CDR3: TGTGCCAGCAGCTGGAACAGGGGTGACACTGAAGCTTTCTTT. The gene calls are TRBV5-6 and TRBJ1-1; 7 bases align to TRBD1. CDR1 is SGHDT and CDR2 is YYEEEE in the germline V gene. This CDR3 is 14 amino acids long. V lost 3 bases and J lost 3; bases outside the gene matches: 5.

The chain is built from TRBV14 and TRBJ1-1; D may be TRBD1 (5 bases). V shed 4 bases and J shed 4 bases, with 16 bases lying between them. Germline lookup yields CDR1 SGHDN and CDR2 FVKESK. The CDR3 consists of 15 residues. CDR3 bases: TGTGCCAGCAGCCCACTGGGGGGACGGATCACTGAAGCTTTCTTT. It is translated as CASSPLGGRITEAFF.

The chain uses TRBV19 and TRBJ2-1, with 9 bases lining up with TRBD1. V shed 6 bases and J 7 bases; nucleotides not matched to a gene: 10. Germline values: CDR1 LNHDA, CDR2 SQIVND (reference sequence). The length of the CDR3 is 15 residues. CDR3 loop: CASSKDRGLGNEQFF. The CDR3 DNA follows: TGTGCCAGTAGCAAGGACAGGGGTTTGGGGAATGAGCAGTTCTTC.

This clone turned up a few times. The chain recombines TRBV6-5 with TRBJ1-1; 9 bases are a match to TRBD1. Germline loops: CDR1 MNHEY, CDR2 SVGAGI. The CDR3 is 15 amino acids. J lost 4 bases, V lost 6 bases, and 9 bases had no gene match. The CDR3 coding sequence is TGTGCCAGCAGCCCCAGATGGACAGGGGTCACTGAAGCTTTCTTT. The encoded protein is CASSPRWTGVTEAFF.

This clone was observed a single time. V is TRBV6-1 and J is TRBJ1-5; possibly TRBD1 for D (6 bases). Deletions cut 2 bases from V and 6 bases from J, with 14 bases between. Germline CDR1 is MNHNS and CDR2 is SASEGT. The CDR3 spans 15 residues. DNA for the CDR3: TGTGCCAGCAGTGAATGGGCAGGGGTGGTTCAGCCCCAGCATTTT. This sequence encodes CASSEWAGVVQPQHF.

The rearrangement links TRBV7-3 to TRBJ2-2, with 9 bases aligning to TRBD1. Germline V gene data show CDR1 as SGHTA and CDR2 as FQGTGA. This CDR3 is 16 amino acids long. Germline trimming cut 5 bases from V and 1 base from J; bases unmatched to any gene: 5. The CDR3 region is CASSLQGAKNTGELFF. DNA of the CDR3: TGTGCCAGCAGCCTACAGGGGGCGAAGAACACCGGGGAGCTGTTTTTT.

J is TRBJ2-2 and V is TRBV10-2; TRBD2 agrees at 14 bases. The germline CDR1 and CDR2 sequences are WSHSY and SAAADI. This CDR3 spans 14 amino acids. V lost 7 bases, J lost 6 bases, and 1 base stayed unmatched. The CDR3 DNA follows: TGCGCCAGCAAGGGACTAGCGGGGGCCGGGGAGCTGTTTTTT. This codes for CASKGLAGAGELFF.